Listed here are 17 T cell receptor beta chains from one sample, sequenced in a study of cytomegalovirus exposure and HLA in healthy donors. Use of 60 Vbeta and 13 Jbeta primers characterized the PCR. Sequencing used immunoSEQ multiplex PCR; TCRdb keeps in-frame clones, though not all of them. The sample has just over 85,000 clones; approximately 83% are singletons. The sequencing input was PBMCs. The source is a man between 40 and 49 years old in good health and CMV-seronegative.

The V call is TRBV28, the J call TRBJ2-1; maybe TRBD2 (6 bases). The V gene lost 3 bases and the J gene lost 6 bases, with 9 bases spanning the gap. The CDR3 runs to 13 residues. Germline V CDR1 and CDR2: MDHEN, SYDVKM. CDR3 sequence (DNA): TGTGCCAGCAGTTTTGTGGGGGGCAATGAGCAGTTCTTC. Translated, it gives CASSFVGGNEQFF.

The CDR3 reads CASSAQGYSPLHF. The CDR3 nucleotides read TGTGCCAGCAGCGCCCAGGGTTATTCACCCCTCCACTTT. The rearrangement links TRBV7-9 to TRBJ1-6, with D perhaps TRBD1 (5 bases). Germline V gene data show CDR1 as SEHNR and CDR2 as FQNEAQ (reference sequence). Trimming took off 5 bases at V and 8 bases at J, with 10 bases between the two ends. The CDR3 is 13 residues long.

This clone has a handful of counts. The V gene is TRBV19, the J gene TRBJ1-1; TRBD1 aligns across 9 bases. The CDR3 loop spans 14 amino acids. Germline values: CDR1 LNHDA, CDR2 SQIVND (reference sequence). J lost 1 base, V lost 4 bases, and 1 base had no gene match. The CDR3 sequence: CASSRGQGNTEAFF. In DNA, the CDR3 is TGTGCCAGTAGTAGGGGACAGGGGAACACTGAAGCTTTCTTT.

The rearrangement links TRBV29-1 to TRBJ1-1, with D unresolved. The CDR3 extends over 12 amino acids. Germline CDR1 is SQVTM and CDR2 is ANQGSEA. V lost 4 bases and J 0 bases, leaving 6 bases between the germline ends. As DNA, the CDR3 is TGCAGCGTTGTACACGTGAACACTGAAGCTTTCTTT. Protein sequence: CSVVHVNTEAFF.

The V and J genes are TRBV7-2 and TRBJ1-5; the D is unclear. CDR1 SGHTA and CDR2 FQGNSA come from the germline V gene. The ends were cut back, 1 base at V and 6 bases at J, with 10 bases in the middle. The CDR3 length is 14 residues. CDR3 in DNA: TGTGCCAGCAGCTTAGGCAGGTCGAGTCAGCCCCAGCATTTT. This translates into CASSLGRSSQPQHF.

The chain uses TRBV5-6 and TRBJ2-5; a weak D match, TRBD2 (5 bases). V lost 5 bases, J lost 2 bases, and 16 bases lay in between. CDR1 is SGHDT and CDR2 is YYEEEE in the germline V gene. CDR3 size: 15 residues. The CDR3 nucleotides read TGTGCCAGCAGACCAGTTCCGGGGTCGCAAGAGACCCAGTACTTC. Translated, it gives CASRPVPGSQETQYF.

This clone was seen a handful of times. J is TRBJ1-2 and V is TRBV2; D is undetermined. The V gene's germline CDR1 is SNHLY and CDR2 FYNNEI. CDR3 length equals 14 residues. V was cut by 2 bases and J by 4 bases, with 11 bases left in between. CDR3: CASSEIRGIYGYTF. The CDR3 DNA reads as TGTGCCAGCAGTGAAATCAGAGGGATCTATGGCTACACCTTC. Filled out from reference TRBV2 and TRBJ1-2, the complete variable domain reads EPEVTQTPSHQVTQMGQEVILRCVPISNHLYFYWYRQILGQKVEFLVSFYNNEISEKSEIFDDQFSVERPDGSNFTLKIRSTKLEDSAMYFCASSEIRGIYGYTFGSGTRLTVV.

This chain uses TRBV23-1 with TRBJ2-1, with D possibly being TRBD1 (5 bases). TRBV23-1 is marked as an open reading frame, function uncertain. The CDR3 runs to 14 residues. The ends were cut back, 7 bases at V and 0 bases at J, with 10 bases in the middle. The CDR3 nucleotides read TGCGCCAGCATGACAGCGAGCTCCTACAATGAGCAGTTCTTC. Translation: CASMTASSYNEQFF.

V usage is TRBV6-1 and J usage is TRBJ2-3; a possible D gene is TRBD1 (6 bases). CDR1 and CDR2 (germline): MNHNS, SASEGT. The germline V and J ends were trimmed by 1 base and 5 bases, with 10 bases remaining between them. This CDR3 has 14 residues. CDR3 coding DNA: TGTGCCAGCAGTGAAGTAGCAGGGGTAGATACGCAGTATTTT. Translating it yields CASSEVAGVDTQYF.

This chain joins TRBV19 and TRBJ1-2; 11 bases are a match to TRBD1. V gave up 9 bases and J gave up 6 bases; unmatched junction bases: 12. Germline values: CDR1 LNHDA, CDR2 SQIVND (reference sequence). The CDR3 runs 15 residues. CDR3 protein: CASRDRGSIIHGYTF. The CDR3 region has the DNA TGTGCCAGCCGGGACAGGGGGTCAATTATCCATGGCTACACCTTC.

The chain joins TRBV13 to TRBJ1-1; a weak D match, TRBD1 (6 bases). Looked up from germline, CDR1 is PRHDT and CDR2 is FYEKMQ (reference sequence). The CDR3 has 15 residues. Trimming stripped 5 bases from V and 0 bases from J, with 13 bases between. CDR3 sequence (DNA): TGTGCCAGCAGCCCCCGGGACAACCTGAACACTGAAGCTTTCTTT. This gives the protein CASSPRDNLNTEAFF.

This chain connects TRBV4-3 to TRBJ1-1; weak D call: TRBD1 (5 bases). The ends were cut back, 4 bases at V and 3 bases at J, with 15 bases in the middle. CDR1 is LGHNA and CDR2 is YSLEER in the germline V gene. The CDR3 has 15 amino acids. The CDR3 coding sequence is TGCGCCAGCAGCCCTGAAAGGGGTCAGTACACTGAAGCTTTCTTT. It is translated as CASSPERGQYTEAFF.

This clone has a handful of counts. This chain links TRBV7-3 with TRBJ1-5; no clear D. V lost 0 bases to trimming and J lost 5 bases, with 5 bases between them. Germline values: CDR1 SGHTA, CDR2 FQGTGA. The CDR3 has 13 residues. The CDR3 DNA reads as TGTGCCAGCAGCTTAACGTCGGATCAGCCCCAGCATTTT. It is translated as CASSLTSDQPQHF.

The J gene is TRBJ1-1, the V gene TRBV6-5, with D possibly matching TRBD1 (5 bases). Germline V gene lookup returns CDR1 MNHEY and CDR2 SVGAGI. The V end lost 0 bases, the J end lost 10 bases, and 12 bases lay between the germline ends. The CDR3 is made up of 13 amino acids. CDR3 protein: CASSYSGLSPAFF. The CDR3 region has the DNA TGTGCCAGCAGTTACTCGGGGCTTTCCCCAGCTTTCTTT.

This chain joins TRBV7-9 and TRBJ1-3; D remains unclear. Germline V CDR1 and CDR2: SEHNR, FQNEAQ (reference sequence). The CDR3 covers 14 residues. V was shortened by 2 bases and J by 0 bases, with 5 bases between the two germline ends. The CDR3 sequence: CASSLSVSGNTIYF. DNA for the CDR3: TGTGCCAGCAGCTTATCAGTCTCTGGAAACACCATATATTTT.

The chain links TRBV7-2 to TRBJ2-7, with TRBD2 as a possible D gene (6 bases). Trimming stripped 5 bases from V and 7 bases from J, with 24 bases between. Germline loops: CDR1 SGHTA, CDR2 FQGNSA. The CDR3 totals 16 residues. The CDR3 loop is CASSHPGGTSHREQYF. The DNA of the CDR3 is TGTGCCAGCAGCCACCCCGGCGGGACTTCCCATCGAGAGCAGTACTTC. Using reference TRBV7-2 and TRBJ2-7 for the parts outside the CDR3, the full variable domain is GAGVSQSPSNKVTEKGKDVELRCDPISGHTALYWYRQSLGQGLEFLIYFQGNSAPDKSGLPSDRFSAERTGGSVSTLTIQRTQQEDSAVYLCASSHPGGTSHREQYFGPGTRLTVT.

This clone appeared a few times. The V gene is TRBV6-5, the J gene TRBJ2-3; TRBD2 aligns across 7 bases. Germline CDR1 reads MNHEY; CDR2 reads SVGAGI. Losses at the gene ends were 2 bases for V and 2 bases for J; bases not matched to a gene: 4. This CDR3 spans 15 amino acids. CDR3 coding DNA: TGTGCCAGCAGTTACGCTAGCGGCTTCACAGATACGCAGTATTTT. Residues: CASSYASGFTDTQYF.